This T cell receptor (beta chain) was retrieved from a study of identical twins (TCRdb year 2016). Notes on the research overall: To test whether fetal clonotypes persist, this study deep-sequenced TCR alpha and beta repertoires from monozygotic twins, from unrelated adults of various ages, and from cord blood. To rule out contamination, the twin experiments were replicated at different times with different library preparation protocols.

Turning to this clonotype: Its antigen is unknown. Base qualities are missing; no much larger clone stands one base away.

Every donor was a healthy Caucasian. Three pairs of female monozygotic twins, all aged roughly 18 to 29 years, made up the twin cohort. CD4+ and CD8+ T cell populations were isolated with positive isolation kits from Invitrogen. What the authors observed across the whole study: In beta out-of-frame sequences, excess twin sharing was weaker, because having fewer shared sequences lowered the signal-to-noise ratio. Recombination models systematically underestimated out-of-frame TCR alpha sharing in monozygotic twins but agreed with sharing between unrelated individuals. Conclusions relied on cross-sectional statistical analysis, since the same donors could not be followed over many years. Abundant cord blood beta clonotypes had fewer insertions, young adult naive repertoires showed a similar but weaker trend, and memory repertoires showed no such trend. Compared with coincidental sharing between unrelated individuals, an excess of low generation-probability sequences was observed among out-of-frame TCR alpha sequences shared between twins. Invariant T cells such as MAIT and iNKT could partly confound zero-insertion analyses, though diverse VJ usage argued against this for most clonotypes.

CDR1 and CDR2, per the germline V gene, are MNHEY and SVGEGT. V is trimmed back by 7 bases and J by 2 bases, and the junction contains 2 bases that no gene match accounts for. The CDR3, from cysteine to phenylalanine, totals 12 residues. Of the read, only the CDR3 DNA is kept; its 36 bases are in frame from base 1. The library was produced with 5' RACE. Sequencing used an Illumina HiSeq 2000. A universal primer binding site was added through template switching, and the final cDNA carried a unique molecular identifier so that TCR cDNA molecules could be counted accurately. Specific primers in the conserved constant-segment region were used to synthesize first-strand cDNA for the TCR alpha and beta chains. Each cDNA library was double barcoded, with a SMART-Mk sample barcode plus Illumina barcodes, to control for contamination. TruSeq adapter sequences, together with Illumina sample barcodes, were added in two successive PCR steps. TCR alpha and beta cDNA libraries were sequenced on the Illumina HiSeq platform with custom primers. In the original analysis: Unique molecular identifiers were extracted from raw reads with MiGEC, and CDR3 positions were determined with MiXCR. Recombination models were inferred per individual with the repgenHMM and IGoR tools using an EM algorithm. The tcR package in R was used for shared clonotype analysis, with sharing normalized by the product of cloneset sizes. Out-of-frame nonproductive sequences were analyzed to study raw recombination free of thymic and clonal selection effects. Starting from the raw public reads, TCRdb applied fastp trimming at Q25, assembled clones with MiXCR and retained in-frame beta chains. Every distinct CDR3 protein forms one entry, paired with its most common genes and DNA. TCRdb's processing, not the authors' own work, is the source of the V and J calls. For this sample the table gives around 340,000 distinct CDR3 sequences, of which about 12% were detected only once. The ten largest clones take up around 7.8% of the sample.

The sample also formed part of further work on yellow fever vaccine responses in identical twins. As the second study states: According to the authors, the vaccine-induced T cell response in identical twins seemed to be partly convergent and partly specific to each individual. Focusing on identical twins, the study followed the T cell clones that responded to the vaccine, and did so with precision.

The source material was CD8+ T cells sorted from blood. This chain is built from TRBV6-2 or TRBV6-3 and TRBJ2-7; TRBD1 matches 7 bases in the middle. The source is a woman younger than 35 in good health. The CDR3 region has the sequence CASTGGPYEQYF. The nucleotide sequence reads TGTGCCAGCACAGGGGGTCCCTACGAGCAGTACTTC.